The 21 T cell receptor beta chains in this list originate from one sample, sequenced in a study of T cells in Graves' hyperthyroidism and ophthalmopathy. Amplified TCR beta CDR3 regions derived from RNA transcripts. RT-PCR in the first round (using the HTBI primer set) targeted the TCR CDR3. TCRdb processed the multiplex PCR reads anew with MiXCR; each CDR3 protein has one entry. The sample carries about 280,000 distinct CDR3 sequences, 20% to 30% recorded once. Sequencing was performed on blood. These receptors originate from a man aged 35 to 55 with Graves' hyperthyroidism that later progressed to Graves' ophthalmopathy.

The sample holds a few counts of this clonotype. CDR3 sequence reads: CASSTGTGVPYEQYF. DNA for the CDR3: TGTGCCAGCAGCACCGGGACAGGGGTCCCCTACGAGCAGTACTTC. J is TRBJ2-7 and V is TRBV11-1; 10 bases are a match to TRBD1. The CDR3 covers 15 residues. Germline lookup yields CDR1 SGHAT and CDR2 FQDESV (reference sequence). V lost 5 bases and J lost 2; bases outside the gene matches: 6.

This clonotype has ten or more counts. The gene calls are TRBV3-1 and TRBJ2-7, with 11 bases fitting TRBD2. The CDR3 has 18 amino acids. The trim removed 2 bases at V and 2 bases at J, leaving 11 bases unmatched. The germline V gene has CDR1 LGHDT and CDR2 YNNKEL (reference sequence). The CDR3 DNA is TGTGCCAGCAGCCAATCCCTCCGGACTAGCGGGTATACCTACGAGCAGTACTTC. Its protein product is CASSQSLRTSGYTYEQYF.

This clonotype has a count of ten or more. This chain uses TRBV29-1 with TRBJ2-2; D is unresolved. The V end was cut by 4 bases, the J end by 1 base, with 10 bases between. The CDR3 spans 14 residues. Per the germline V gene, CDR1 is SQVTM and CDR2 is ANQGSEA. CDR3 in DNA: TGCAGCGTTGGACGGAGTCTGAACACCGGGGAGCTGTTTTTT. It translates to CSVGRSLNTGELFF.

Ten or more counts support this clonotype. CDR3 in DNA: TGTGCCAGCAGTTACTCCCACCGGGGCTCCTACGAGCAGTACTTC. It encodes CASSYSHRGSYEQYF. The J gene is TRBJ2-7, the V gene TRBV6-5; possible D gene TRBD2, 5 bases. The CDR3 has 15 residues. V was clipped by 0 bases and J by 0 bases, with 9 bases between them. Germline values: CDR1 MNHEY, CDR2 SVGAGI.

This clonotype was seen only a few times. The CDR3 nucleotides are TGCAGTGCTAGGACCGGGCCTTCCGGATGGCCCCAGCATTTT. Translating gives CSARTGPSGWPQHF. This chain uses TRBV20-1 with TRBJ1-5; D remains unclear. The V and J ends lost 3 bases and 9 bases respectively, with 18 bases between them. The germline CDR1 and CDR2 sequences are DFQATT and SNEGSKA (reference sequence). This CDR3 has 14 amino acids.

In its sample, this clonotype was seen once. This chain connects TRBV7-9 to TRBJ1-2; unclear D gene. Germline assignment: CDR1 SEHNR and CDR2 FQNEAQ (reference sequence). The germline V and J ends were trimmed by 7 bases and 6 bases, with 12 bases remaining between them. The CDR3 runs to 12 residues. The CDR3, as DNA: TGTGCCAGCACCCCGGGAGGCCATGGCTACACCTTC. It codes for CASTPGGHGYTF. Combining the CDR3 with reference TRBV7-9 and TRBJ1-2 gives the whole variable domain DTGVSQNPRHKITKRGQNVTFRCDPISEHNRLYWYRQTLGQGPEFLTYFQNEAQLEKSRLLSDRFSAERPKGSFSTLEIQRTEQGDSAMYLCASTPGGHGYTFGSGTRLTVV.

There are a few counts of this clonotype. The V and J genes are TRBV7-2 and TRBJ2-7; 7 bases align to TRBD1. The V gene's germline CDR1 is SGHTA and CDR2 FQGNSA. The CDR3 sequence is 15 residues long. Losses at the gene ends were 5 bases for V and 4 bases for J; bases not matched to a gene: 11. The CDR3 is CASSLQGTAAYEQYF. The CDR3 DNA follows: TGTGCCAGCAGCCTGCAGGGGACAGCGGCTTACGAGCAGTACTTC.

Many counts were recorded for this clonotype. The V call is TRBV4-1, the J call TRBJ2-7; D gene unclear. V dropped 4 bases and J dropped 7 bases, with 14 bases sitting between them. The CDR3 contains 13 residues. Germline lookup yields CDR1 MGHRA and CDR2 YSYEKL. CDR3 sequence: CASSPLVEGEQYF. The DNA of the CDR3 is TGCGCCAGCAGCCCATTGGTTGAAGGGGAGCAGTACTTC.

At least ten counts were recorded for this clonotype. The V gene is TRBV28, the J gene TRBJ2-7; 10 bases are a match to TRBD2. After removal of 7 bases from V and 4 bases from J, the junction contained 19 bases not matched to a gene. This CDR3 region has 18 residues. Germline V gene data show CDR1 as MDHEN and CDR2 as SYDVKM. In DNA, the CDR3 is TGTGCCAGCATCAGCCGGTGGTCTAGCGGGAGAATTACTTACGAGCAGTACTTC. Its protein is CASISRWSSGRITYEQYF. Full variable domain (rest looked up from reference TRBV28 and TRBJ2-7): DVKVTQSSRYLVKRTGEKVFLECVQDMDHENMFWYRQDPGLGLRLIYFSYDVKMKEKGDIPEGYSVSREKKERFSLILESASTNQTSMYLCASISRWSSGRITYEQYFGPGTRLTVT.

This clonotype was counted many times. The chain uses TRBV6-1 and TRBJ1-3; D is unresolved. The V end was cut by 5 bases, the J end by 0 bases, with 8 bases between. This CDR3 contains 14 residues. From germline, CDR1 is MNHNS and CDR2 SASEGT. The CDR3 DNA reads as TGTGCCAGCAGTCCCACGATCTCTGGAAACACCATATATTTT. Translating it yields CASSPTISGNTIYF.

V gene TRBV15 combines with J gene TRBJ2-7; no reliable D call. Germline loops: CDR1 LNHNV, CDR2 YYDKDF (reference sequence). This CDR3 region has 15 residues. Trimming cost V 0 bases and J 0 bases, with 9 bases left between them. The CDR3 reads CATSRDISSSYEQYF. In DNA form, the CDR3 reads TGTGCCACCAGCAGAGATATCAGTAGCTCCTACGAGCAGTACTTC.

This clonotype has at least ten counts. The chain is built from TRBV28 and TRBJ1-6; D unresolved. This CDR3 has 16 amino acids. V was shortened by 7 bases and J by 6 bases, with 19 bases between the two germline ends. Germline V gene lookup returns CDR1 MDHEN and CDR2 SYDVKM. CDR3 sequence: CASNLYSAKINSPLHF. The CDR3 nucleotides are TGTGCCAGCAACCTTTATAGCGCAAAGATTAATTCACCCCTCCACTTT.

This clonotype was observed at least ten times. The J gene is TRBJ2-7, the V gene TRBV6-5, with 9 bases matching TRBD1. CDR1 MNHEY and CDR2 SVGAGI come from the germline V gene. V shed 6 bases, J shed 4 bases, and the junction held 4 bases outside the gene matches. The CDR3 is made up of 13 amino acids. The CDR3 DNA reads as TGTGCCAGCAGCCGAGGACAGGGGTACGAGCAGTACTTC. Amino acids: CASSRGQGYEQYF.

Ten or more counts support this clonotype. The chain couples TRBV30 to TRBJ1-3; D unclear. Germline CDR1 GTSNPN, CDR2 SVGIG (reference sequence). Trimming took 0 bases from V and 0 from J, leaving 15 bases between them. The CDR3 is 17 amino acids. CDR3 in amino acids: CAWSVAGSARSGNTIYF. CDR3 sequence (DNA): TGTGCCTGGAGTGTTGCGGGGTCTGCCCGCTCTGGAAACACCATATATTTT.

This chain uses TRBV6-2 or TRBV6-3 with TRBJ1-5; TRBD1 might be the D (6 bases). V lost 5 bases, J lost 0 bases, and 20 bases lay in between. Germline V gene lookup returns CDR1 MNHEY and CDR2 SVGEGT. The CDR3 spans 18 residues. DNA for the CDR3: TGTGCCAGCAGTACGCGGGACAAAGAGACATATAGCAATCAGCCCCAGCATTTT. Protein sequence: CASSTRDKETYSNQPQHF.

In this sample, this clonotype turned up a few times. V and J are TRBV20-1 and TRBJ1-5; D ambiguous. The CDR3 length is 13 residues. V dropped 4 bases and J dropped 5 bases, with 12 bases sitting between them. The germline V gene encodes CDR1 DFQATT and CDR2 SNEGSKA (reference sequence). As DNA, the CDR3 is TGCAGTGCTACCTCGCTTGGTCATCAGCCCCAGCATTTT. Translation gives CSATSLGHQPQHF.

This clonotype has ten or more counts. The chain links TRBV6-4 to TRBJ1-2, with D tentatively TRBD1 (5 bases). The CDR3 spans 18 residues. V lost 3 bases and J 4 bases, leaving 24 bases between the germline ends. Per the germline V gene, CDR1 is MRHNA and CDR2 is SNTAGT. Here the CDR3 reads CASSDLRGRSTPPYGYTF. The CDR3 DNA is TGTGCCAGCAGTGATTTGAGGGGCAGGTCTACTCCTCCCTATGGCTACACCTTC.

This clonotype showed up many times. The chain couples TRBV3-1 to TRBJ2-5, with D uncertain. This CDR3 is 11 amino acids long. The V end lost 6 bases, the J end lost 7 bases, and 9 bases lay between the germline ends. Germline CDR1 reads LGHDT; CDR2 reads YNNKEL (reference sequence). CDR3 protein: CASRGLGTQYF. Written as DNA, the CDR3 is TGTGCCAGCAGGGGCCTTGGGACCCAGTACTTC.

The V and J genes are TRBV20-1 and TRBJ2-5, with a weak D call TRBD1 (6 bases). In germline, CDR1 is DFQATT, CDR2 SNEGSKA (reference sequence). Trimming shortened V by 5 bases and J by 0 bases, and 10 bases separated the two germline ends. CDR3 length equals 13 residues. DNA of the CDR3: TGCAGTGCTTTAGGACAGAACCAAGAGACCCAGTACTTC. Protein product: CSALGQNQETQYF.

For this clonotype: Given a much more abundant clone one base away, this may be a read error. The chain combines TRBV7-2 with TRBJ2-4; D not resolved. Trimming shortened V by 1 base and J by 3 bases, and 10 bases separated the two germline ends. The CDR3 length is 15 residues. CDR1 and CDR2 (germline): SGHTA, FQGNSA. In nucleotides, the CDR3 is TGTGCCAGCAGCTTAGATCAAGTAGGCAAAAACATTCAGTACTTC. Protein sequence: CASSLDQVGKNIQYF.

The rearrangement joins TRBV11-2 to TRBJ2-3; D gene unclear. CDR3 size: 14 residues. Trimming left V 2 bases short and J 1 base short, with 7 bases between. Per germline, CDR1 SGHAT and CDR2 FQNNGV. CDR3 loop: CASSLKFGTDTQYF. As DNA, the CDR3 is TGTGCCAGCAGCTTAAAATTCGGCACAGATACGCAGTATTTT. Complete variable domain (other parts from reference TRBV11-2 and TRBJ2-3): EAGVAQSPRYKIIEKRQSVAFWCNPISGHATLYWYQQILGQGPKLLIQFQNNGVVDDSQLPKDRFSAERLKGVDSTLKIQPAKLEDSAVYLCASSLKFGTDTQYFGPGTRLTVL.